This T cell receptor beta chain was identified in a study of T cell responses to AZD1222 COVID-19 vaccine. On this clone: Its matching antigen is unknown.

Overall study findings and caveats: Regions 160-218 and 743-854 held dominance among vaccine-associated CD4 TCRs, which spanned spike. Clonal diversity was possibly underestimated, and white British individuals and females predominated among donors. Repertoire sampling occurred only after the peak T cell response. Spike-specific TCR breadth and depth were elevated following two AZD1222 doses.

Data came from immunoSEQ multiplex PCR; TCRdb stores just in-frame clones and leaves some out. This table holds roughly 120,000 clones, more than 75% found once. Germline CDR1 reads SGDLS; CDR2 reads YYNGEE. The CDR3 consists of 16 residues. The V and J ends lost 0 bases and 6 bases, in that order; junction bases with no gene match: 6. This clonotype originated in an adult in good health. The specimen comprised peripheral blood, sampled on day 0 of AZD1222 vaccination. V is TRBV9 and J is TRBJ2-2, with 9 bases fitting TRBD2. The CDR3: CASSVVGGRGAGELFF. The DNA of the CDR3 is TGTGCCAGCAGCGTAGTGGGCGGGAGGGGCGCCGGGGAGCTGTTTTTT.